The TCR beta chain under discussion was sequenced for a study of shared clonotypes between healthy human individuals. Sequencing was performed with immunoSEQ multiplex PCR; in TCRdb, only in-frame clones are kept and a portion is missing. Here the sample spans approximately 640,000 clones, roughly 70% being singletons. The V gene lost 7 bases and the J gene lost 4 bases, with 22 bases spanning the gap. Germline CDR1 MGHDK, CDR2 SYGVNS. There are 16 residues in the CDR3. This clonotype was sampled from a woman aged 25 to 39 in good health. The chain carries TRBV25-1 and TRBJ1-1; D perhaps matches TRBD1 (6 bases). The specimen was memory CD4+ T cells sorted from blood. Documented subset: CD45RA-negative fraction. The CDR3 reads CASTHAGVRGSTEAFF. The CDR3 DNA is TGTGCCAGCACCCATGCAGGGGTGAGGGGTAGCACTGAAGCTTTCTTT.